The 6 T cell receptor beta chains presented below share a single source sample, sequenced in a study of OX40 agonist ivuxolimab in advanced cancers. Sequenced by immunoSEQ multiplex PCR; TCRdb stores in-frame clones only, minus some. There are over 60,000 clones in the sample; around 83% occur only once, and around 6.7% lies in the top ten. The specimen comprised CD4+ or CD8+ T cells sorted from blood, sampled in a trial of the OX40 agonist ivuxolimab. These receptors originate from an adult with an advanced solid tumor such as melanoma, head and neck, liver or kidney cancer.

This chain uses TRBV11-2 with TRBJ2-5; 7 positions agree with TRBD2. The germline gives CDR1 SGHAT, CDR2 FQNNGV. Trimming at V came to 1 base and at J to 3 bases, leaving 5 bases not matched to a gene. This CDR3 spans 15 amino acids. CDR3 protein: CASSLGLAKKETQYF. CDR3 in DNA: TGTGCCAGCAGCTTAGGACTAGCCAAGAAAGAGACCCAGTACTTC.

The chain carries TRBV11-3 and TRBJ2-1, with a tentative D call TRBD1 (6 bases). The CDR3 is 18 residues long. Germline-derived CDR1 and CDR2 are SGHNT and YENEEA. V was cut by 0 bases and J by 9 bases, with 24 bases left in between. Written as DNA, the CDR3 is TGTGCCAGCAGCTTAGATTCGGCAGGGGCGCCGGGTTGGGGTGAGCAGTTCTTC. It encodes CASSLDSAGAPGWGEQFF.

The V and J genes are TRBV28 and TRBJ1-2; maybe TRBD1 (5 bases). The CDR3 has 13 residues. V gave up 3 bases and J gave up 2 bases, with 7 bases separating them. Germline loops: CDR1 MDHEN, CDR2 SYDVKM. In DNA, the CDR3 is TGTGCCAGCAGTTTTAAGGGGAACTATGGCTACACCTTC. Its translation is CASSFKGNYGYTF.

This rearrangement joins TRBV9 to TRBJ1-3; 12 bases agree with TRBD1. V was pared by 2 bases and J by 0 bases, with 6 bases of the junction left unmatched. CDR3 length: 18 amino acids. The germline CDR1 and CDR2 sequences are SGDLS and YYNGEE. The CDR3 DNA is TGTGCCAGCAGCGTGGGACAGGGGGCACTTCCCTCTGGAAACACCATATATTTT. As protein: CASSVGQGALPSGNTIYF.

This chain connects TRBV7-9 to TRBJ2-3; TRBD1 or TRBD2 may be the D gene (6 bases each). Trimming shortened V by 5 bases and J by 4 bases, and 22 bases separated the two germline ends. The CDR3 covers 17 residues. CDR1 SEHNR and CDR2 FQNEAQ come from the germline V gene (reference sequence). DNA of the CDR3: TGTGCCAGCAGCCCGGATCCGGGGGCTAGGGGCGCAGATACGCAGTATTTT. Translating gives CASSPDPGARGADTQYF.

The rearrangement uses TRBV7-3 and TRBJ2-1; 14 positions agree with TRBD2. The germline gives CDR1 SGHTA, CDR2 FQGTGA. With 5 bases clipped from V and 10 bases from J, the junction kept 13 bases outside the gene matches. The CDR3 totals 17 residues. CDR3 in amino acids: CASSVLGTSGSIGEQFF. As DNA, the CDR3 is TGTGCCAGCAGCGTCCTTGGGACTAGCGGGAGTATCGGAGAGCAGTTCTTC.